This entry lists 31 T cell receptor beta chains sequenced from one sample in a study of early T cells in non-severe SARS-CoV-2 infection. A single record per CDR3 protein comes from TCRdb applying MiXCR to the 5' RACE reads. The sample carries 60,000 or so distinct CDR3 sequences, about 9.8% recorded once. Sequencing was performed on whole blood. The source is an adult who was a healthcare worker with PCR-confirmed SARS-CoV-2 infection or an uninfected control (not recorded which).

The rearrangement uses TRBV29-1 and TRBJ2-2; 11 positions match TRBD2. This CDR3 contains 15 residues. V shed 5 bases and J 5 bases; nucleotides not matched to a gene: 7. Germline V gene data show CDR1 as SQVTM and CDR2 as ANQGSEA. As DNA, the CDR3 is TGCAGCGTTCCACTAGCGGGAGCAATGACCGGGGAGCTGTTTTTT. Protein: CSVPLAGAMTGELFF.

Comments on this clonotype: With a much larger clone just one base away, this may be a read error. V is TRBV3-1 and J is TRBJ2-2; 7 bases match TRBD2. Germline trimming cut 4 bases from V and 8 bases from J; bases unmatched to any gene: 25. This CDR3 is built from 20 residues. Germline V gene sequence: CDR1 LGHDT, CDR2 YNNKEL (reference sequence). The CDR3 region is CASSPPLGTGGPRGSGELFF. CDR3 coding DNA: TGTGCCAGCAGCCCCCCGCTGGGGACGGGAGGCCCGCGTGGATCGGGGGAGCTGTTTTTT.

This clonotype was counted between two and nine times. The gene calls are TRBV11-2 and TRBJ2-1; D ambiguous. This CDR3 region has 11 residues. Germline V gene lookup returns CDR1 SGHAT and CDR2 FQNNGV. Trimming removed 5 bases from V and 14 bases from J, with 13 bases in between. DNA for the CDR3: TGTGCCAGCAGCCTAGGAGCGCGGAAGTTCTTC. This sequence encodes CASSLGARKFF.

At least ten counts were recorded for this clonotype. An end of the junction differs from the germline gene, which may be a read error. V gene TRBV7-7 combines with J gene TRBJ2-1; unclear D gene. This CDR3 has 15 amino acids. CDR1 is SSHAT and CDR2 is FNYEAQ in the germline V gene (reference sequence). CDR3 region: CASSSDPSSYNEQFF. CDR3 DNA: TGTGCTAGCAGCTCTGACCCGAGCTCCTACAATGAGCAGTTCTTC. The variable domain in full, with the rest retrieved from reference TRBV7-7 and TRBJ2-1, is GAGVSQSPRYKVTKRGQDVTLRCDPISSHATLYWYQQALGQGPEFLTYFNYEAQPDKSGLPSDRFSAERPEGSISTLTIQRTEQRDSAMYRCASSSDPSSYNEQFFGPGTRLTVL.

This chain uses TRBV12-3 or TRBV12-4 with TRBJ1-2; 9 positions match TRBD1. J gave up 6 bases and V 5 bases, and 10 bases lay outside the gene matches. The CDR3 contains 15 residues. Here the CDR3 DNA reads TGTGCCAGCAGTCCCGGGACAGGGCCAAAGGATGGCTACACCTTC. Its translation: CASSPGTGPKDGYTF.

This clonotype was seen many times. CDR3 amino acids: CASSYRGSQETQYF. The CDR3 nucleotides are TGTGCCAGCAGTTACCGGGGCAGCCAAGAGACCCAGTACTTC. The chain carries TRBV6-6 and TRBJ2-5; TRBD1 or TRBD2 may be the D gene (5 bases each). Trimming took off 2 bases at V and 1 base at J, with 8 bases between the two ends. The CDR3 contains 14 residues. Germline CDR1 MNHNY, CDR2 SVGAGI (reference sequence).

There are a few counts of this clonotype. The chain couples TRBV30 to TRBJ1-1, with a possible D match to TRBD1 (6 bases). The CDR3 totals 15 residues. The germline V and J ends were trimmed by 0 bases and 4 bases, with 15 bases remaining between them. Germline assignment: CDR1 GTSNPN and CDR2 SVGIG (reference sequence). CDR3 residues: CAWSVQTGGGTEAFF. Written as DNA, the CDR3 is TGTGCCTGGAGTGTACAGACAGGAGGGGGCACTGAAGCTTTCTTT.

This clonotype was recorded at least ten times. As DNA, the CDR3 is TGTGCCTGGAGCCACGGGACAGGGACGAGCTATGGCTACACCTTC. Amino acids: CAWSHGTGTSYGYTF. This sequence joins TRBV30 and TRBJ1-2, with 9 bases fitting TRBD1. V was clipped by 3 bases and J by 4 bases; unmatched bases: 9. The germline V gene encodes CDR1 GTSNPN and CDR2 SVGIG (reference sequence). The CDR3 contains 15 residues.

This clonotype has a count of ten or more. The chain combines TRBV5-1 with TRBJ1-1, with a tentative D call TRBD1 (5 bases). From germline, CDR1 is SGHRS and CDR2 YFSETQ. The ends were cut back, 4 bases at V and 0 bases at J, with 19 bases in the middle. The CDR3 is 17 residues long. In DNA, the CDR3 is TGCGCCAGCAGCCCGAGTCCTTGGGGCAGACTGAACACTGAAGCTTTCTTT. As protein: CASSPSPWGRLNTEAFF.

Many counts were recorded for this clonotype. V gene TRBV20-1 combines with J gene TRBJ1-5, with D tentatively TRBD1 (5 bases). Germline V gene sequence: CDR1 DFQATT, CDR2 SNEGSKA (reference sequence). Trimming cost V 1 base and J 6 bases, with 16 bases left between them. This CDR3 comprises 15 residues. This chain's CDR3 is CSARAGRDSGQPQHF. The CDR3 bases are TGCAGTGCTAGAGCGGGTCGAGACAGCGGTCAGCCCCAGCATTTT.

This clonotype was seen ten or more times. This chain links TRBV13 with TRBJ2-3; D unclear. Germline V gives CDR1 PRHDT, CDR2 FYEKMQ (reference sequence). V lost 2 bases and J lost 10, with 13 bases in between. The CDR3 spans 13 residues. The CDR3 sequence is CASSLPLTESQYF. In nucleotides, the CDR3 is TGTGCCAGCAGCTTACCCTTAACCGAATCGCAGTATTTT.

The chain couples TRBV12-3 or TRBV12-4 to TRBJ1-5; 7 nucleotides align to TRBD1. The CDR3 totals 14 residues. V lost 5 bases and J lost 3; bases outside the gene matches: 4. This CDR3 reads CASSTGTDNQPQHF. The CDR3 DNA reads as TGTGCCAGCAGTACCGGGACAGACAATCAGCCCCAGCATTTT.

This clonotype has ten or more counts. CDR3 DNA: TGTGCCACCAGTGATGCGCTAGGTCACTCTACCTACGAGCAGTACTTC. Protein product: CATSDALGHSTYEQYF. The J gene is TRBJ2-7, the V gene TRBV24-1; D uncertain. Trimming cost V 3 bases and J 2 bases, with 16 bases left between them. The length of the CDR3 is 16 residues. Germline V gives CDR1 KGHDR, CDR2 SFDVKD.

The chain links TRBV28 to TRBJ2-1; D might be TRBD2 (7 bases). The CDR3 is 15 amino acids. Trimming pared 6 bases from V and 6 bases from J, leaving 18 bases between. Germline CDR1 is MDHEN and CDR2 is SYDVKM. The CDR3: CASRGLAEGGNEQFF. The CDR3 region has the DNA TGTGCCAGCAGGGGTCTAGCGGAGGGGGGCAATGAGCAGTTCTTC.

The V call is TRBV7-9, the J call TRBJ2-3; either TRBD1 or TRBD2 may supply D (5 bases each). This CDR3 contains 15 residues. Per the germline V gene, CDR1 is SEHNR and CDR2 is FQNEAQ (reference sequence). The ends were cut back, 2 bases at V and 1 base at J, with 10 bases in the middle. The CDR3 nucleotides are TGTGCCAGCAGCTTATCTCAGGGAGGCACAGATACGCAGTATTTT. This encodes CASSLSQGGTDTQYF.

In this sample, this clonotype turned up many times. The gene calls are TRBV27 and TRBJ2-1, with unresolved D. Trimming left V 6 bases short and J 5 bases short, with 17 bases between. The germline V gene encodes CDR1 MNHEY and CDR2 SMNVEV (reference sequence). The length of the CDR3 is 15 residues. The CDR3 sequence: CASRARVLRDNEQFF. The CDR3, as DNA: TGTGCCAGCAGGGCCCGCGTGTTAAGAGACAATGAGCAGTTCTTC.

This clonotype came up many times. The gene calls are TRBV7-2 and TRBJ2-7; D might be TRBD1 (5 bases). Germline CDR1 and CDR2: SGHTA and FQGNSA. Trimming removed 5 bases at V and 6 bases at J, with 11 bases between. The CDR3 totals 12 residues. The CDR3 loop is CASSHARGEQYF. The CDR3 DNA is TGTGCCAGCAGCCACGCTAGGGGCGAGCAGTACTTC.

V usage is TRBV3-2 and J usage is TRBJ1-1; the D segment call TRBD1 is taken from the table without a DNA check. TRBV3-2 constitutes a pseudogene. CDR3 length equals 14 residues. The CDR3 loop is CASSQNRENTEAFF. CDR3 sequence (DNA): TGTGCCAGCAGCCAAAACAGGGAGAACACTGAAGCTTTCTTT.

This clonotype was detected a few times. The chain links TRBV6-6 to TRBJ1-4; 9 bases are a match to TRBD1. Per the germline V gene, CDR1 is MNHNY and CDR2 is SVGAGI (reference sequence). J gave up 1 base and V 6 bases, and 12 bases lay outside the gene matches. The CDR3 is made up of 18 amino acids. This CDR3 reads CASSSPGTGLGTNEKLFF. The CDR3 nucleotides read TGTGCCAGCAGCTCTCCCGGGACAGGGCTCGGAACTAATGAAAAACTGTTTTTT.

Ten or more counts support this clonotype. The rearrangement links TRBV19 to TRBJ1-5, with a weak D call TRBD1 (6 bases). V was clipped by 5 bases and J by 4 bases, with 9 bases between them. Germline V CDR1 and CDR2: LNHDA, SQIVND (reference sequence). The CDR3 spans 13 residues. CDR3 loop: CASSARGNQPQHF. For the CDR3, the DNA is TGTGCCAGTAGTGCCAGGGGTAATCAGCCCCAGCATTTT.

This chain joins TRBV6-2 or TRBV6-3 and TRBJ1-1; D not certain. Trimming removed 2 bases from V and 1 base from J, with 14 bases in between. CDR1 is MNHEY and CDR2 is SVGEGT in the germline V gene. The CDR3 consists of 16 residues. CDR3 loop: CASSYIPAGSNTEAFF. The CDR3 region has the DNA TGTGCCAGCAGTTACATCCCGGCAGGCTCGAACACTGAAGCTTTCTTT.

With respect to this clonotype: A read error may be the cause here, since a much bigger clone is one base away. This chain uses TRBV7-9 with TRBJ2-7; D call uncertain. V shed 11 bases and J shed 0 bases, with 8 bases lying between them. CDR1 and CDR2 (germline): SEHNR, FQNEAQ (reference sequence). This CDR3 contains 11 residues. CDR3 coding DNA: TGTGCCGGCACCAGCTCCTACGAGCAGTACTTC. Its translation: CAGTSSYEQYF.

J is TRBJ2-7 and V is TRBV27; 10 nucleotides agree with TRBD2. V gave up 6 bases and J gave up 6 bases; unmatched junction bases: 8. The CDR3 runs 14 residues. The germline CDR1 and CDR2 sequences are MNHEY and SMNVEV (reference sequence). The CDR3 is CASSVTAGGFEQYF. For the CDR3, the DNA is TGTGCCAGCAGCGTGACAGCGGGAGGGTTCGAGCAGTACTTC.

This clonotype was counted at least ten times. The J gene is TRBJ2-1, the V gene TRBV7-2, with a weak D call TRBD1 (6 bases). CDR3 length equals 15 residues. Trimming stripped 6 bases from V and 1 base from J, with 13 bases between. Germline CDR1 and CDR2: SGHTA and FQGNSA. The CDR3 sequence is CASSSGTPSYNEQFF. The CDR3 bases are TGTGCCAGCAGTTCCGGGACACCTTCCTACAATGAGCAGTTCTTC.

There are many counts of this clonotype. This CDR3 reads CASRTPATSSTDTQYF. The CDR3 bases are TGTGCCAGCAGGACCCCAGCAACTTCTAGCACAGATACGCAGTATTTT. The V and J genes are TRBV28 and TRBJ2-3; D is unclear. V gave up 6 bases and J gave up 0 bases, with 16 bases separating them. CDR3 length: 16 amino acids. The germline V gene encodes CDR1 MDHEN and CDR2 SYDVKM.

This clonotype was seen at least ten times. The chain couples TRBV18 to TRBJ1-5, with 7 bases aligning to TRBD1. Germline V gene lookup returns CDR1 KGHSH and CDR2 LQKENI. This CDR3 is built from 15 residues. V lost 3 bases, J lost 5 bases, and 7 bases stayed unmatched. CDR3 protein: CASSPSDRSYQPQHF. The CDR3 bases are TGTGCCAGCTCACCTTCGGACAGGAGTTATCAGCCCCAGCATTTT.

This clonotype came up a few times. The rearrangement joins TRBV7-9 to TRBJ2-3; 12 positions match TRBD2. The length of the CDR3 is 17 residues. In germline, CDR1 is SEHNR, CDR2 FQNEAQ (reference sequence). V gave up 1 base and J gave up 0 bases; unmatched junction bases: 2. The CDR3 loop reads CASSLGLAGVSTDTQYF. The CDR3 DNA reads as TGTGCCAGCAGCTTAGGACTAGCGGGGGTAAGCACAGATACGCAGTATTTT. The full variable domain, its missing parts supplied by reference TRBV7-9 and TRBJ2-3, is DTGVSQNPRHKITKRGQNVTFRCDPISEHNRLYWYRQTLGQGPEFLTYFQNEAQLEKSRLLSDRFSAERPKGSFSTLEIQRTEQGDSAMYLCASSLGLAGVSTDTQYFGPGTRLTVL.

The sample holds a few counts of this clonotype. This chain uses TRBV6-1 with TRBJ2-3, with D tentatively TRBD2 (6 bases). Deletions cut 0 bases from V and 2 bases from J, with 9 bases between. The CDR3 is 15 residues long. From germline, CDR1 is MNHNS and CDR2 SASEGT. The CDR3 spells CASSEAAGLTDTQYF. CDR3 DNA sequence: TGTGCCAGCAGTGAAGCGGCGGGACTCACAGATACGCAGTATTTT.

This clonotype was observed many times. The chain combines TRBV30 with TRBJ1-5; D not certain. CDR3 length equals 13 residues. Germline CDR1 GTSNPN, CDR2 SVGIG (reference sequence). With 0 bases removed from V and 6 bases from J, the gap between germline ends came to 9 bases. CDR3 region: CAWSVDGAQPQHF. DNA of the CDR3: TGTGCCTGGAGTGTCGATGGCGCTCAGCCCCAGCATTTT.

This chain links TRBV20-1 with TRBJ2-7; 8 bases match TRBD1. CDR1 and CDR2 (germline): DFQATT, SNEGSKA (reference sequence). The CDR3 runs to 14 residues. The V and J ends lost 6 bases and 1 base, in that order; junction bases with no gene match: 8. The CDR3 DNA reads TGCAGTGCGGCCCGGGACAGGCAATCCTACGAGCAGTACTTC. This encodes CSAARDRQSYEQYF.

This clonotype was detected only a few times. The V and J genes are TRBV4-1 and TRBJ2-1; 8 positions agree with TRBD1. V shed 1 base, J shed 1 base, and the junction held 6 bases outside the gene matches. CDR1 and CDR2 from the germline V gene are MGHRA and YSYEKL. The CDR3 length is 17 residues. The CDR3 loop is CASSQARDRTSYNEQFF. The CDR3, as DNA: TGCGCCAGCAGCCAAGCCCGGGACAGGACGTCCTACAATGAGCAGTTCTTC.